The clone carrying this TCR beta chain occurred a few times. Its antigen is currently unknown. Generation of TCR cDNA used 5'RACE template switching (which added a universal primer site and UMIs). In TCRdb, the 5' RACE reads were re-called with MiXCR into one record per CDR3 protein. The sample holds some 600,000 distinct CDR3 sequences, approximately 16% seen once. These data are taken from a study of T cells after yellow fever vaccination. Findings of the study overall: Post-booster repertoires again held most primary-vaccination clones (about 96% CD4, approximately 90% CD8).

V dropped 6 bases and J dropped 8 bases, with 16 bases sitting between them. CDR1 and CDR2 (germline): MNHNY, SVGAGI (reference sequence). This CDR3 region has 13 residues. The source material was PBMCs, sampled 4 to 6 days after the first yellow fever vaccination. V and J are TRBV6-6 and TRBJ1-1, with no clear D. The clonotype comes from a man younger than 30 who received the YFV17D yellow fever vaccine. The CDR3 bases are TGTGCCAGCAGCCGCGACATTACCAGGGAAGCTTTCTTT. This encodes CASSRDITREAFF.